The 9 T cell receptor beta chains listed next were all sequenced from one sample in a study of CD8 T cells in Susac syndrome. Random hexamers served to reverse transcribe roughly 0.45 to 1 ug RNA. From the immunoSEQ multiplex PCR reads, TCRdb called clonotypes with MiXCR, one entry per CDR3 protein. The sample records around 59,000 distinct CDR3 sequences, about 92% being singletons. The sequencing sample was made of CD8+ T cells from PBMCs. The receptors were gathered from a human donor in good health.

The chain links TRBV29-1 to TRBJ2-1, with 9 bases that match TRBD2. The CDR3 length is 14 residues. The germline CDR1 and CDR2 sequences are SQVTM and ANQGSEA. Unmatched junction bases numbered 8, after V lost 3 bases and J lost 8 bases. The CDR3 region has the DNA TGCAGCGTTGACGGGGCTAGCGGGGAGGATGAGCAGTTCTTC. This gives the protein CSVDGASGEDEQFF.

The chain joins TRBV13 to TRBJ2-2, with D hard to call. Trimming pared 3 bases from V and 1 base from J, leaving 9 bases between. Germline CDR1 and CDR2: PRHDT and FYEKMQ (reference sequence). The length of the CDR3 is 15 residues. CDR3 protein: CASSLSRMNTGELFF. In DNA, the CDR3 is TGTGCCAGCAGCTTGAGCAGGATGAACACCGGGGAGCTGTTTTTT.

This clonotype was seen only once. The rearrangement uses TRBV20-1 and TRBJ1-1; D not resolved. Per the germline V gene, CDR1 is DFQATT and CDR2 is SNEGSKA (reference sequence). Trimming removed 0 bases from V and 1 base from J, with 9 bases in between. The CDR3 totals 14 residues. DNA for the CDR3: TGCAGTGCTAGAGATTGGCAGAAGAACACTGAAGCTTTCTTT. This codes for CSARDWQKNTEAFF.

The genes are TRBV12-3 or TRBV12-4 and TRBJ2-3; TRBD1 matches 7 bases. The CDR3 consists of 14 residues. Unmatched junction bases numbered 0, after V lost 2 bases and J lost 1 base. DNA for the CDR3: TGTGCCAGCAGTTTACAGGGGGGCACAGATACGCAGTATTTT. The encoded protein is CASSLQGGTDTQYF.

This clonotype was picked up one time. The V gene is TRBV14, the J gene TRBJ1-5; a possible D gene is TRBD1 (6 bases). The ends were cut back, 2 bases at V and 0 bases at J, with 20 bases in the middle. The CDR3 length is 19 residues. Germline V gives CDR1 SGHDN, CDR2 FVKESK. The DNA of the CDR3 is TGTGCCAGCAGCCAAAACAGGGATGGAGGGGTCTATAGCAATCAGCCCCAGCATTTT. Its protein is CASSQNRDGGVYSNQPQHF.

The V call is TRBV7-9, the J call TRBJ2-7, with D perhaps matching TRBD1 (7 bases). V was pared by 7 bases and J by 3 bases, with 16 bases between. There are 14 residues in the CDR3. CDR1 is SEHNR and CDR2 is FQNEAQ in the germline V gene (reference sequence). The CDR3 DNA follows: TGTGCCAGCAACAGGGGCGGGGACATCTACGAGCAGTACTTC. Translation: CASNRGGDIYEQYF.

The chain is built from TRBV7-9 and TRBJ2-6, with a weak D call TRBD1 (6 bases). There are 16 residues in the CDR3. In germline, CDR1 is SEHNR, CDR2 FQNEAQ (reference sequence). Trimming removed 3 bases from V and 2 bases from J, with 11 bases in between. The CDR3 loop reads CASSLNRETGANVLTF. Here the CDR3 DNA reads TGTGCCAGCAGCTTGAACAGGGAGACTGGGGCCAACGTCCTGACTTTC.

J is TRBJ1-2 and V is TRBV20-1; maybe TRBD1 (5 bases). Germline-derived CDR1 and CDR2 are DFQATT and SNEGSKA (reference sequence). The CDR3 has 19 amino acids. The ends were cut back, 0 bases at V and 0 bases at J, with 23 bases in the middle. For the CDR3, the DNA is TGCAGTGCTAGAGATCGGGGAACAGGTAGATCAGAAGCTAACTATGGCTACACCTTC. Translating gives CSARDRGTGRSEANYGYTF.

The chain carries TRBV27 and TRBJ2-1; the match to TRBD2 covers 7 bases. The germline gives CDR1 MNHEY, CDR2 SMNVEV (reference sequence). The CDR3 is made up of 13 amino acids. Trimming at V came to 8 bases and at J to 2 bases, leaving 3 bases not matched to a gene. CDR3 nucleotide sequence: TGTGCCAGCGGCCTAGCGGCCTACAATGAGCAGTTCTTC. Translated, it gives CASGLAAYNEQFF.